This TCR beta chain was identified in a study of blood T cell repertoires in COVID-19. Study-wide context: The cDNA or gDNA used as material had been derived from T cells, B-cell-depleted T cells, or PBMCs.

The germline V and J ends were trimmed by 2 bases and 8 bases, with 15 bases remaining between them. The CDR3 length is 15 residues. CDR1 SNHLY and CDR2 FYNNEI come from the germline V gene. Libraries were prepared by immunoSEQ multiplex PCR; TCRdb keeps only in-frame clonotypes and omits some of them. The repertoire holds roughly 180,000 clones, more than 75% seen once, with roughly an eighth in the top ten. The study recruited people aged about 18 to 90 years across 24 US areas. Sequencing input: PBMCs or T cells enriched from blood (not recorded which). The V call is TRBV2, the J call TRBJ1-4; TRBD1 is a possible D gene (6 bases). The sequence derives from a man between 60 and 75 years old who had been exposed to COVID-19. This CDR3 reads CASSELAGVGEKLFF. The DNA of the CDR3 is TGTGCCAGCAGTGAACTGGCAGGGGTAGGGGAAAAACTGTTTTTT.